Listed below are T cell receptor beta chains from one sample, sequenced in a study of shared clonotypes between healthy human individuals. TCRdb keeps only in-frame clones here, not all; method: immunoSEQ multiplex PCR. The sample contains some 1.5 million clones, approximately 98% of which appear only once. Sequenced material: naive CD4+ T cells sorted from blood. These receptors were obtained from a man aged 30-40 years in good health. Each CDR3 is given with its conserved first and last residue. Fields, in order: CDR3 protein, CDR3 DNA, V gene, J gene, D gene, clone size. A D gene is named only where the DNA matches it firmly. The size field is filled for only some rows; it gives once, few, many or a size class.

CDR3aa: CASSLGLPVSSYNEQFF
CDR3nt: TGCGCCAGCAGCTTGGGACTTCCAGTTTCCTCCTACAATGAGCAGTTCTTC
v_gene: TRBV5-1
j_gene: TRBJ2-1
d_gene: NA
abundance: NA

CDR3aa: CASSFPSQETQYF
CDR3nt: TGTGCCAGCAGCTTCCCGTCCCAAGAGACCCAGTACTTC
v_gene: TRBV5-6
j_gene: TRBJ2-5
d_gene: NA
abundance: once

CDR3aa: CASSEARGTGYNEQFF
CDR3nt: TGTGCCAGCAGTGAAGCCCGGGGTACCGGTTACAATGAGCAGTTCTTC
v_gene: TRBV6-1
j_gene: TRBJ2-1
d_gene: NA
abundance: NA

CDR3aa: CASRGGESYEQYF
CDR3nt: TGCGCCAGCAGGGGTGGGGAGTCCTACGAGCAGTACTTC
v_gene: TRBV5-1
j_gene: TRBJ2-7
d_gene: NA
abundance: NA

CDR3aa: CASSLRTGAFF
CDR3nt: TGTGCCAGCAGTTTACGGACAGGCGCTTTCTTT
v_gene: TRBV28
j_gene: TRBJ1-1
d_gene: TRBD1
abundance: NA

CDR3aa: CAWSPPYNEQFF
CDR3nt: TGTGCCTGGAGTCCCCCTTACAATGAGCAGTTCTTC
v_gene: TRBV30
j_gene: TRBJ2-1
d_gene: NA
abundance: NA

CDR3aa: CASSPESRRYIPQHF
CDR3nt: TGTGCCAGCTCACCAGAGTCTCGCAGGTACATTCCCCAGCATTTT
v_gene: TRBV18
j_gene: TRBJ1-5
d_gene: NA
abundance: NA

CDR3aa: CASSGQGNYGYTF
CDR3nt: TGCGCCAGCAGCGGGCAGGGCAACTATGGCTACACCTTC
v_gene: TRBV5-1
j_gene: TRBJ1-2
d_gene: NA
abundance: NA

CDR3aa: CASSVFRGGANEQFF
CDR3nt: TGTGCCAGCAGTGTGTTTCGTGGAGGCGCCAATGAGCAGTTCTTC
v_gene: TRBV2
j_gene: TRBJ2-1
d_gene: NA
abundance: NA

CDR3aa: CASSQDLGAQPQHF
CDR3nt: TGCGCCAGCAGCCAAGATCTAGGAGCTCAGCCCCAGCATTTT
v_gene: TRBV4-1
j_gene: TRBJ1-5
d_gene: NA
abundance: NA

CDR3aa: CASSPVANEQFF
CDR3nt: TGTGCCAGCAGCCCGGTTGCGAATGAGCAGTTCTTC
v_gene: TRBV7-9
j_gene: TRBJ2-1
d_gene: NA
abundance: NA

CDR3aa: CASSQRESPYNEQFF
CDR3nt: TGTGCCAGCAGCCAACGGGAGTCCCCCTACAATGAGCAGTTCTTC
v_gene: TRBV7-2
j_gene: TRBJ2-1
d_gene: NA
abundance: NA

CDR3aa: CASSLTASFSYEQYF
CDR3nt: TGTGCCAGCAGCTTAACCGCTAGTTTCTCCTACGAGCAGTACTTC
v_gene: TRBV7-2
j_gene: TRBJ2-7
d_gene: NA
abundance: NA

CDR3aa: CASSLQGRSYNEQFF
CDR3nt: TGTGCCAGCAGCTTGCAGGGGAGGAGCTACAATGAGCAGTTCTTC
v_gene: TRBV5-6
j_gene: TRBJ2-1
d_gene: NA
abundance: NA

CDR3aa: CASSLVGTHSYEQYF
CDR3nt: TGTGCCAGCAGCTTAGTCGGGACACATTCCTACGAGCAGTACTTC
v_gene: TRBV7-2
j_gene: TRBJ2-7
d_gene: NA
abundance: NA

CDR3aa: CASSAQGRTQGPDTQYF
CDR3nt: TGTGCCAGTAGTGCCCAGGGTCGGACGCAAGGGCCAGATACGCAGTATTTT
v_gene: TRBV19
j_gene: TRBJ2-3
d_gene: NA
abundance: NA

CDR3aa: CASSRLQPSYNEQFF
CDR3nt: TGTGCCAGCAGCCGCCTCCAGCCCTCCTACAATGAGCAGTTCTTC
v_gene: TRBV13
j_gene: TRBJ2-1
d_gene: NA
abundance: NA

CDR3aa: CASSHFGGSHPSGANVLTF
CDR3nt: TGTGCCAGCAGCCACTTTGGGGGGAGCCATCCCTCTGGGGCCAACGTCCTGACTTTC
v_gene: TRBV11-2
j_gene: TRBJ2-6
d_gene: NA
abundance: NA

CDR3aa: CASSPRIGGHEQYF
CDR3nt: TGTGCTAGCAGCCCGCGGATCGGGGGGCACGAGCAGTACTTC
v_gene: TRBV7-7
j_gene: TRBJ2-7
d_gene: NA
abundance: NA

CDR3aa: CASSEGAPGSGGNNEQFF
CDR3nt: TGTGCCAGCAGCGAAGGGGCCCCCGGTTCAGGGGGAAACAATGAGCAGTTCTTC
v_gene: TRBV9
j_gene: TRBJ2-1
d_gene: TRBD1
abundance: NA

CDR3aa: CASSPGQGRSSGNTIYF
CDR3nt: TGTGCCAGCAGCCCGGGACAGGGAAGGAGCTCTGGAAACACCATATATTTT
v_gene: TRBV7-2
j_gene: TRBJ1-3
d_gene: TRBD1
abundance: once

CDR3aa: CASSLAGGRRLYEQYF
CDR3nt: TGTGCCAGCAGCTTGGCGGGGGGCAGGAGACTTTACGAGCAGTACTTC
v_gene: TRBV5-5
j_gene: TRBJ2-7
d_gene: NA
abundance: NA

CDR3aa: CATSGGGPGQGVSYEQYF
CDR3nt: TGTGCCACCAGCGGAGGAGGACCGGGACAGGGGGTATCCTACGAGCAGTACTTC
v_gene: TRBV15
j_gene: TRBJ2-7
d_gene: TRBD1
abundance: once

CDR3aa: CASSLDYEQYF
CDR3nt: TGTGCCAGCAGCTTGGACTACGAGCAGTACTTC
v_gene: TRBV5-4
j_gene: TRBJ2-7
d_gene: NA
abundance: few

CDR3aa: CASSTVSLVNEQFF
CDR3nt: TGTGCCAGTAGTACCGTTAGCTTGGTGAATGAGCAGTTCTTC
v_gene: TRBV19
j_gene: TRBJ2-1
d_gene: NA
abundance: NA

CDR3aa: CASSPGTTYQETQYF
CDR3nt: TGTGCCAGCAGCCCCGGGACAACGTACCAAGAGACCCAGTACTTC
v_gene: TRBV5-4
j_gene: TRBJ2-5
d_gene: NA
abundance: NA

CDR3aa: CASSESYPSSYNEQFF
CDR3nt: TGTGCCAGCAGTGAATCCTATCCAAGCTCCTACAATGAGCAGTTCTTC
v_gene: TRBV2
j_gene: TRBJ2-1
d_gene: NA
abundance: NA

CDR3aa: CASSLVLRDTYNEQFF
CDR3nt: TGCGCCAGCAGCTTGGTGCTTCGGGACACCTACAATGAGCAGTTCTTC
v_gene: TRBV5-1
j_gene: TRBJ2-1
d_gene: NA
abundance: NA

CDR3aa: CASSPGLAVYEQFF
CDR3nt: TGTGCCAGCTCACCGGGACTAGCGGTCTATGAGCAGTTCTTC
v_gene: TRBV18
j_gene: TRBJ2-1
d_gene: TRBD2
abundance: once

CDR3aa: CASSKGRAGGTHEQYF
CDR3nt: TGTGCCAGCAGCAAAGGGAGAGCGGGAGGGACCCACGAGCAGTACTTC
v_gene: TRBV21-1
j_gene: TRBJ2-7
d_gene: NA
abundance: NA

CDR3aa: CASRIRASYNEQFF
CDR3nt: TGTGCCAGCAGAATTCGGGCTTCCTACAATGAGCAGTTCTTC
v_gene: TRBV7-2
j_gene: TRBJ2-1
d_gene: NA
abundance: NA